The entry below gives a single TCR beta chain sequence along with its context. The junction and the germline gene differ at one end; a read error may be behind it. Germline V gene sequence: CDR1 MNHEY, CDR2 SVGAGI. The CDR3 has 15 residues. This sample was taken from a study of tumor-infiltrating lymphocytes in primary liver carcinoma. The source material, roughly 18-32 mg of unsorted bulk tissue, was used to co-extract RNA and DNA. The authors made TCR beta cDNA from 400 to 600 ng total RNA with a constant-region primer. For TCR beta, libraries were produced by three nested multiplex PCR rounds using slightly modified ARM-PCR. With TRBV1-TRBV30 forward primers and a C-beta reverse primer, the first two PCR rounds were run for roughly 10 cycles each. From the multiplex PCR reads, TCRdb called clonotypes with MiXCR, one entry per CDR3 protein. The sample comprises around 81,000 distinct CDR3 sequences, 71% of which are singletons, and roughly an eighth rests with the top ten.

The genes are TRBV6-5 and TRBJ2-7; D ambiguous. The receptor comes from an older woman with primary liver carcinoma and hepatitis B virus infection. What was sequenced was liver tumor tissue from sampling region 4. The sample's subset: tumor region T4, right-lateral pole. The CDR3 DNA follows: TGTGCCAGCAGTCACTCGGATTCAGCTTGCAACGAGCAGTACTTC. Amino acid sequence: CASSHSDSACNEQYF.